The following is a T cell receptor (beta chain) sequence with its context. Its cognate antigen is unknown. Data came from immunoSEQ multiplex PCR; TCRdb stores just in-frame clones and leaves some out. The data show 150,000 to 170,000 clones, with 94% seen just once and about 0.31% held by the top ten. This entry comes from a study of OX40 agonist ivuxolimab in advanced cancers. Notes on the study in general: Antigen specificity remained undetermined for the expanded peripheral T cells.

Trimming cost V 7 bases and J 3 bases, with 14 bases left between them. The CDR3 is 14 amino acids. From germline, CDR1 is SGHDT and CDR2 YYEEEE. The clonotype was recovered from an adult with an advanced solid tumor such as melanoma, head and neck, liver or kidney cancer. The sample here was CD4+ or CD8+ T cells sorted from blood, taken in a trial of the OX40 agonist ivuxolimab. This chain uses TRBV5-6 with TRBJ1-3; D might be TRBD1 (6 bases). DNA of the CDR3: TGTGCCAGCCAGACCGCGACAGGTGGAAACACCATATATTTT. It translates to CASQTATGGNTIYF. Full variable domain (missing parts from reference TRBV5-6 and TRBJ1-3): DAGVTQSPTHLIKTRGQQVTLRCSPKSGHDTVSWYQQALGQGPQFIFQYYEEEERQRGNFPDRFSGHQFPNYSSELNVNALLLGDSALYLCASQTATGGNTIYFGEGSWLTVV.